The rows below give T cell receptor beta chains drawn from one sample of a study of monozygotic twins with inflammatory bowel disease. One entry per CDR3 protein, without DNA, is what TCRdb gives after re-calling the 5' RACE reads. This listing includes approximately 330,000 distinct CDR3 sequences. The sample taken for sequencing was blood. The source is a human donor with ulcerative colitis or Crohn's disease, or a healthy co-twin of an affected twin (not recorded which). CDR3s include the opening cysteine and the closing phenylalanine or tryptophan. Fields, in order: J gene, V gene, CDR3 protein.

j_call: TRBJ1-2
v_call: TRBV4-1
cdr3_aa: CASSREPPPGGYGYTF

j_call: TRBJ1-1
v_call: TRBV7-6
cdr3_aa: CASSLLRAGGTEAFF

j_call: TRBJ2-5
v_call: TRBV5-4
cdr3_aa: CASSPGHGSQETQYF

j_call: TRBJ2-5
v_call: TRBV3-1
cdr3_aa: CASSQSSGITKTQYF

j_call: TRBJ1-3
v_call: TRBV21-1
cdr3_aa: CASSKVEDISGNTIYF

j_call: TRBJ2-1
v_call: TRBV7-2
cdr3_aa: CASSLDATSEYNEQFF

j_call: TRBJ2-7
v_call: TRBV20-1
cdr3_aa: CSARTPVAGGLYEQYF

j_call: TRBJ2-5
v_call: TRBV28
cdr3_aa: CATRPGQWDETQYF

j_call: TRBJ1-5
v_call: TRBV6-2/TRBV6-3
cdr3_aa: CASRQPAYAYRQGDQPQHF

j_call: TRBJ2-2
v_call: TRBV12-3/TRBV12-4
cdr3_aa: CATGWEGGELFF

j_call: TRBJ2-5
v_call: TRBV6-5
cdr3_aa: CASSYNAGGETQYF

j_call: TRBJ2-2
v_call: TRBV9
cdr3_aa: CASRRFGGQGTGELFF